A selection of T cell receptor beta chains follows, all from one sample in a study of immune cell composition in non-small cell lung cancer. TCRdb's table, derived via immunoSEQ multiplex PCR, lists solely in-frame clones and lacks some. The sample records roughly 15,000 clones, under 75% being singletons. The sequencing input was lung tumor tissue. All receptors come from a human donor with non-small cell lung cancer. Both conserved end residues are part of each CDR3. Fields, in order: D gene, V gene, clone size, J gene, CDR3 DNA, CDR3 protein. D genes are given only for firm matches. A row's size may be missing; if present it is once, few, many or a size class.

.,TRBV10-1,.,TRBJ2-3,TGCGCCAGCAGTACGACAGTAAGCACAGATACGCAGTATTTT,CASSTTVSTDTQYF
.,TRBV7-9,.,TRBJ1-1,TGTGCCAGCAGTCTATTAGAAGCTTTCTTT,CASSLLEAFF
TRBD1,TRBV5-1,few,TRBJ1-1,TGCGCCAGCAGCGGACAGGGTTCGGGGGCTTTCTTT,CASSGQGSGAFF
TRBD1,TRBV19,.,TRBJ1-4,TGTGCCAGTAGCCAACCCCGGGACAGTATAAGAAAACTGTTTTTT,CASSQPRDSIRKLFF
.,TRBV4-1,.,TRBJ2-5,TGCGCCAGCAGCCAATTCGGGGAACGGGAGACCCAGTACTTC,CASSQFGERETQYF
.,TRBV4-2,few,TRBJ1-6,TGTGCCAGCAGCCAAGGGGAGGGGCGTTATTCACCCCTCCACTTT,CASSQGEGRYSPLHF
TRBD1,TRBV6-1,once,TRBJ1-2,TGTGCCAGCAGTTCACGCGGACAGGGCAACTATGGCTACACCTTC,CASSSRGQGNYGYTF
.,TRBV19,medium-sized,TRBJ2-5,TGTGCCAGTAACCAGGGGCGTCGGGAGACCCAGTACTTC,CASNQGRRETQYF
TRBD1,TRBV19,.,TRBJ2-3,TGTGCCAGTAGTGTCGGGACAGCTTATACGCAGTATTTT,CASSVGTAYTQYF
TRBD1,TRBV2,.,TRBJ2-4,TGTGCCAGCACCGAATTTGGACAGGGGGGAACCAAAAACATTCAGTACTTC,CASTEFGQGGTKNIQYF
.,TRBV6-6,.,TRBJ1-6,TGTGCCAGCAGTAAGACGACAGCTGTTAATTCACCCCTCCACTTT,CASSKTTAVNSPLHF
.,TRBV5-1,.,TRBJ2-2,TGCGCCAGCAGCTTTAATGGGGGATACCAGGGGACCGGGGAGCTGTTTTTT,CASSFNGGYQGTGELFF
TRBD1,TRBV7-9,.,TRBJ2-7,TGTGCCAGCAGCTACGGACAGGGGGCGCCCGAGCAGTACTTC,CASSYGQGAPEQYF
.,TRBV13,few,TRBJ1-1,TGTGCCAGCAGCTTCCTGTCCGACAGTATTCTGAACACTGAAGCTTTCTTT,CASSFLSDSILNTEAFF
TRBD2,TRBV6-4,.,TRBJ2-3,TGTGCCAGCAGTAGGGCGGAAAGGACTAGCGGGTCCACAGATACGCAGTATTTT,CASSRAERTSGSTDTQYF
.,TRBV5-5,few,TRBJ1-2,TGTGCCAGCAGCTTCAGAGGAGGGGCTGGCTACACCTTC,CASSFRGGAGYTF
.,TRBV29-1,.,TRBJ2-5,TGCAGCGTTGTCCTGACAGGAGAGACCCAGTACTTC,CSVVLTGETQYF
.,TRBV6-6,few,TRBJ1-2,TGTGCCAGCAGTCCCAGGGTGGACGGCTACACCTTC,CASSPRVDGYTF
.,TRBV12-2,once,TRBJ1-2,TGTGCAAGTCGCTTAGCGAGGTACAGGGGGCCTAACTATGGCTACACCTTC,CASRLARYRGPNYGYTF
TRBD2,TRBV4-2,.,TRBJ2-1,TGTGCCAGCAGCCAAGATTCGGCTAGCGGGGGGGCTTGGCAGTTCTTC,CASSQDSASGGAWQFF
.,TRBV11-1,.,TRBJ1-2,TGTGCCAGCAGCTTAGGCGGGGGAGGCGGCTACACCTTC,CASSLGGGGGYTF
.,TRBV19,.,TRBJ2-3,TGTGCCAGTACAGGGAGCACAGATACGCAGTATTTT,CASTGSTDTQYF
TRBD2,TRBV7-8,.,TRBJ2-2,TGTGCCAGCAGCACCCTAGCGGGGGTTAACACCGGGGAGCTGTTTTTT,CASSTLAGVNTGELFF
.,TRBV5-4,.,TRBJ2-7,TGTGCCAGCACCCCGATTGCAGGGAAGGTCGACGAGCAGTACTTC,CASTPIAGKVDEQYF
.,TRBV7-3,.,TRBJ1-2,TGTGCCAGCAGCTCGTACAGGGTCTATGGCTACACCTTC,CASSSYRVYGYTF
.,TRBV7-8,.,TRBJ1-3,TGTGCCAGCAGCCGATCTACCGCTGGAAACACCATATATTTT,CASSRSTAGNTIYF
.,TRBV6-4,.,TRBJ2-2,TGTGCCAGCAGCCCCGAAGGGACAATCGGGGAGCTGTTTTTT,CASSPEGTIGELFF
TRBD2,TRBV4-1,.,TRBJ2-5,TGCGCCAGCAGCCCAGGACTAGCGGGGGGCCGGTACCAAGAGACCCAGTACTTC,CASSPGLAGGRYQETQYF
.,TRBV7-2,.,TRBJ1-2,TGTGCCAGCAGCTTAGTACCAGGGGACTATGGCTACACCTTC,CASSLVPGDYGYTF
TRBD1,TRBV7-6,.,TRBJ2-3,TGTGCCAGCAGCCAGGGGGCTTGGGAGAAAGGAACAGATACGCAGTATTTT,CASSQGAWEKGTDTQYF
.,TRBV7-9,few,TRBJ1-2,TGTGCCAGCAGCTTAGGGCCAGGGGCCCCCGCTAACTATGGCTACACCTTC,CASSLGPGAPANYGYTF
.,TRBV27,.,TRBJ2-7,TGTGCCAGCAGTTCGGCAGGTCTACCTTTTCGGCAGTACTTC,CASSSAGLPFRQYF
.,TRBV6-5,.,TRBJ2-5,TGTGCCAGCTGTGAACAGGGTCAAGAGACCCAGTACTTC,CASCEQGQETQYF
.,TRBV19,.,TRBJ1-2,TGTGCCAGTAGAACAACAGGGAACTATGGCTACACCTTC,CASRTTGNYGYTF
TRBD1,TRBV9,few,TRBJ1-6,TGTGCCAGCAGCGGGGACAGGTCTAGGTCACCCCTCCACTTT,CASSGDRSRSPLHF
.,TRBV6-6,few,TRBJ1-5,TGTGCCAGCAGTTGGGGAGATCAGCCCCAGCATTTT,CASSWGDQPQHF
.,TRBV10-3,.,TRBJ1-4,TGTGCCAGCCAGAGGGCGGTTGCAACTAATGAAAAACTGTTTTTT,CASQRAVATNEKLFF
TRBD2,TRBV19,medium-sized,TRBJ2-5,TGTGCCAGTAGTAGTCTAGCGGGACAAGAGACCCAGTACTTC,CASSSLAGQETQYF
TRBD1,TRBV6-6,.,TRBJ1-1,TGTGCCAGCAGTTACAGACAGGGGGGACGAGCTTTCTTT,CASSYRQGGRAFF
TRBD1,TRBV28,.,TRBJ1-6,TGTGCCAGCAGTTTATCGCAGGGGGCGATTTCACCCCTCCACTTT,CASSLSQGAISPLHF
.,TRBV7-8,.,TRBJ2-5,TGTGCCAGCAGCCTGGTAGGGGGAGAGACCCAGTACTTC,CASSLVGGETQYF
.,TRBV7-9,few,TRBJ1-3,TGTGCCAGCAGCTTAGGTGCGGGCTCTGGAAACACCATATATTTT,CASSLGAGSGNTIYF
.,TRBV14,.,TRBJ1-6,TGTGCCAGCAGCCCCTTTGGGACTATTTCTTCACCCCTCCACTTT,CASSPFGTISSPLHF
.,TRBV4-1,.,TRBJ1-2,TGCGCCAGCAGCCCCCCAGGGGAGGGTGGCATGAACTATGGCTACACCTTC,CASSPPGEGGMNYGYTF
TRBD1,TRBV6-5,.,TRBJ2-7,TGTGCCAGCAGTTCAGCAGGGACAGGGATTACCTACGAGCAGTACTTC,CASSSAGTGITYEQYF
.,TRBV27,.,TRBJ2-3,TGTGCCAGCAGTTGGTCCGGGAGTGGCACAGATACGCAGTATTTT,CASSWSGSGTDTQYF
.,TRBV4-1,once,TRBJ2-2,TGCGCCAGCAGCCAACTAGACTGGACAGTCGCGAACACCGGGGAGCTGTTTTTT,CASSQLDWTVANTGELFF
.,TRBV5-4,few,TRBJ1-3,TGTGCCAGCAGCTCGGCGGGGAACACCATATATTTT,CASSSAGNTIYF
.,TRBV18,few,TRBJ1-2,TGTGCCAGCTCACCACCGGCAGGTACTAACTATGGCTACACCTTC,CASSPPAGTNYGYTF
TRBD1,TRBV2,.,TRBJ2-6,TGTGCCAGCAAGGAACAGGGGTTCTCTGGGGCCAACGTCCTGACTTTC,CASKEQGFSGANVLTF
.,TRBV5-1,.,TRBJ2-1,TGCGCCAGCAGCTTTAGCGATAGCTCCTACAATGAGCAGTTCTTC,CASSFSDSSYNEQFF
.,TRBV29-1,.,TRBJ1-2,TGCAGCGTTGCAGGAGGGGATTTTTACTATGGCTACACCTTC,CSVAGGDFYYGYTF
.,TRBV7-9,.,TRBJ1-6,TGTGCCAGCAGCCCTACAGGGTTAATGGATTCACCCCTCCACTTT,CASSPTGLMDSPLHF
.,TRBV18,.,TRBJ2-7,TGTGCCAGCTCACCCCCCAGAAACTATTACGAGCAGTACTTC,CASSPPRNYYEQYF